The T cell receptor (beta chain) described here comes from a study of blood T cell repertoires in COVID-19. Study at large: Samples of COVID-19 (acute and convalescent) were obtained from the United States, Italy and Spain. T cells, B-cell-depleted T cells, or PBMCs provided the cDNA or gDNA that served as material.

The data were produced by immunoSEQ multiplex PCR, yet TCRdb's version contains in-frame clones alone and is incomplete. The data contain hundreds of thousands of clones, around 88% of them seen just once; the ten biggest clones take up roughly 6.7%. CDR3 size: 18 residues. After removal of 0 bases from V and 3 bases from J, the junction contained 13 bases not matched to a gene. CDR1 is SGHVS, CDR2 FNYEAQ, per germline. What was sequenced was peripheral blood. V gene TRBV7-6 combines with J gene TRBJ2-5; 7 bases are a match to TRBD1. This TCR came from a woman aged 25 to 45 with COVID-19, enrolled during active disease. The CDR3 reads CASSLALRPGTAKETQYF. CDR3 sequence (DNA): TGTGCCAGCAGCTTAGCGCTTCGGCCAGGGACAGCTAAAGAGACCCAGTACTTC.